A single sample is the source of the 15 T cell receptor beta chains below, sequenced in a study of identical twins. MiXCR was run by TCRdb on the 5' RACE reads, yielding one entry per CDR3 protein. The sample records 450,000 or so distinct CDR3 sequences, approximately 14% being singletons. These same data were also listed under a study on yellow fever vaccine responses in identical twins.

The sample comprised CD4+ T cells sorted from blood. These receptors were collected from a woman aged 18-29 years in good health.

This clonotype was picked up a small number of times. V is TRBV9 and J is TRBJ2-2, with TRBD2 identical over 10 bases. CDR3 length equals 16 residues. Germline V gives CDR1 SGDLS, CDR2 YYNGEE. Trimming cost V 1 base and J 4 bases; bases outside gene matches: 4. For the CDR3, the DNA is TGTGCCAGCAGCGTATCCAGACTAGCGGGCACCGGGGAGCTGTTTTTT. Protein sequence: CASSVSRLAGTGELFF.

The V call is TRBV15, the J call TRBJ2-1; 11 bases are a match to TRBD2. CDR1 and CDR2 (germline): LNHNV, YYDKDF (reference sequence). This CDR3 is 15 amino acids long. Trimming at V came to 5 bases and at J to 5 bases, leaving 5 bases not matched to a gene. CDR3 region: CATSRSGGEHNEQFF. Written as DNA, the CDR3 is TGTGCCACCAGCCGTAGCGGGGGGGAGCACAATGAGCAGTTCTTC. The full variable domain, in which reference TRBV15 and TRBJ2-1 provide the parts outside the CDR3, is DAMVIQNPRYQVTQFGKPVTLSCSQTLNHNVMYWYQQKSSQAPKLLFHYYDKDFNNEADTPDNFQSRRPNTSFCFLDIRSPGLGDTAMYLCATSRSGGEHNEQFFGPGTRLTVL.

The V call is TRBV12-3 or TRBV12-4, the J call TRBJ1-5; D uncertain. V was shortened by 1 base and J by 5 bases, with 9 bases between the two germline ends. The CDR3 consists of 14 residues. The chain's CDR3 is CASSLGSLDQPQHF. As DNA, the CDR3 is TGTGCCAGCAGTTTAGGCAGCCTTGATCAGCCCCAGCATTTT.

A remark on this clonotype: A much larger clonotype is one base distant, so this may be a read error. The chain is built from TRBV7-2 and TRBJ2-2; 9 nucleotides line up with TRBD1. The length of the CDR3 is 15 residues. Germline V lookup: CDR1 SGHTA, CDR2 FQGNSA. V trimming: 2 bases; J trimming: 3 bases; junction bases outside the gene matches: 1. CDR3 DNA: TGTGCCAGCAGCTTATGGGACAGGGACACCGGGGAGCTGTTTTTT. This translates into CASSLWDRDTGELFF.

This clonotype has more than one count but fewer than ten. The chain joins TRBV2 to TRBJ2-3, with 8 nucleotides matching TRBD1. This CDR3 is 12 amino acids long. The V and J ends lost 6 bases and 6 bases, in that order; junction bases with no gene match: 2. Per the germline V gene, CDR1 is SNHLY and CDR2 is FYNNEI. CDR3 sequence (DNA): TGTGCCAGCAGGACAGGGGAGGATACGCAGTATTTT. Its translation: CASRTGEDTQYF.

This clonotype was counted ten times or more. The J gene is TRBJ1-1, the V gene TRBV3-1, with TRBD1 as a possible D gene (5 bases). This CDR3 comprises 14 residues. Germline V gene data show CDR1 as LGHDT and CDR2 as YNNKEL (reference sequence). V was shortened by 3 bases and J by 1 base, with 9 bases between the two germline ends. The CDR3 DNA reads TGTGCCAGCAGCCATTCCACAGGGAACACTGAAGCTTTCTTT. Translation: CASSHSTGNTEAFF.

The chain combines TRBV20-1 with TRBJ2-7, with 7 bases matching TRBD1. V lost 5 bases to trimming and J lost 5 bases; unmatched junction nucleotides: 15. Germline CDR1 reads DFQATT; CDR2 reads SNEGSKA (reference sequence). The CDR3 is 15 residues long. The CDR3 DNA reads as TGCAGTGCTCCGAACAGGGGTCGCCTTGGGGACGAGCAGTACTTC. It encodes CSAPNRGRLGDEQYF.

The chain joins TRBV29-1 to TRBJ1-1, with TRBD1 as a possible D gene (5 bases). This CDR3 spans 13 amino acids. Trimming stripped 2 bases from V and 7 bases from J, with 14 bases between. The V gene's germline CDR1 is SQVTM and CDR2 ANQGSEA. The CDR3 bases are TGCAGCGTTGAAAACATCATGGGGGGTGAAGCTTTCTTT. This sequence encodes CSVENIMGGEAFF.

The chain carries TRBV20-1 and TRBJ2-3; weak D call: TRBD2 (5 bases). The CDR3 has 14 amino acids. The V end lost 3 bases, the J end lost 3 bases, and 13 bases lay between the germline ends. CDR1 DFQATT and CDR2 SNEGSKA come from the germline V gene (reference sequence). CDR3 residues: CSASLRTGTDTQYF. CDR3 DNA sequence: TGCAGTGCTAGTCTGCGCACGGGGACAGATACGCAGTATTTT.

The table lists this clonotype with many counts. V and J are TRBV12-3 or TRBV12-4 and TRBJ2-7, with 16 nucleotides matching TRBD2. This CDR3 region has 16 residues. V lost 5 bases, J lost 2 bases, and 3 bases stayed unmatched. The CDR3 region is CASSPGTSGGAYEQYF. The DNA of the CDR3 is TGTGCCAGCAGTCCCGGGACTAGCGGGGGGGCCTACGAGCAGTACTTC.

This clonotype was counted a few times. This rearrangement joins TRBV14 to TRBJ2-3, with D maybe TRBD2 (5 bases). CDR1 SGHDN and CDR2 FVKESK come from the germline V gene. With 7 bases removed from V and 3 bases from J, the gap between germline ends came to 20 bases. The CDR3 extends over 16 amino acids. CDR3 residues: CASTLHPATGTDTQYF. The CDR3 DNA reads TGTGCCAGCACCTTACACCCAGCGACGGGGACAGATACGCAGTATTTT.

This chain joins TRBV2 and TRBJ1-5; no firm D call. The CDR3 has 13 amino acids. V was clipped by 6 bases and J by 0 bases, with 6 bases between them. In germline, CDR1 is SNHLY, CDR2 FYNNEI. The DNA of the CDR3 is TGTGCCAGCAGCGGCAATAGCAATCAGCCCCAGCATTTT. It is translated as CASSGNSNQPQHF.

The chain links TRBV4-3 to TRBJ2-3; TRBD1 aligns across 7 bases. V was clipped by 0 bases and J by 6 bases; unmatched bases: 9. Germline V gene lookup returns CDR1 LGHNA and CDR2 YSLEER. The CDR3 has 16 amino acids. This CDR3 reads CASSQDRGGSWDTQYF. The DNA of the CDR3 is TGCGCCAGCAGCCAAGATAGAGGGGGCAGTTGGGATACGCAGTATTTT.

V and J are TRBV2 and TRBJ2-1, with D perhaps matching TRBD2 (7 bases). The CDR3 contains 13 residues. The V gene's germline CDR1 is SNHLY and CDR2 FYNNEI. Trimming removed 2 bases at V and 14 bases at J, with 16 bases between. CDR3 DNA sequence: TGTGCCAGCAGTGAAACACGCGGGGGCCGAAAGTTCTTC. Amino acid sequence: CASSETRGGRKFF.

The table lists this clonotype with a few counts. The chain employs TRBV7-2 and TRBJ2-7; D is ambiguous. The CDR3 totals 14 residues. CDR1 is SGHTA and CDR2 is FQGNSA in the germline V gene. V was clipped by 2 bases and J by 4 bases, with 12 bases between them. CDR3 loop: CASSLHGSTYEQYF. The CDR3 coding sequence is TGTGCCAGCAGCTTACATGGCTCCACATACGAGCAGTACTTC.